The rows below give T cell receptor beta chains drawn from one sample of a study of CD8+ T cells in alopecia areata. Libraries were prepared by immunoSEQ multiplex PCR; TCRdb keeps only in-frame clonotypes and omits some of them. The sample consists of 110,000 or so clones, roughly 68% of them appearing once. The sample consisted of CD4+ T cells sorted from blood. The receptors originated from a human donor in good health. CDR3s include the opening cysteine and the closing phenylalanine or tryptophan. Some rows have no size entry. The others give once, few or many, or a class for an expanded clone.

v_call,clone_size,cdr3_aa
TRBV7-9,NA,CASSKTNVVTGELFF
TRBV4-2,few,CASSLNQQETQYF
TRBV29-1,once,CSVEGKGSGYTF
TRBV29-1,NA,CSVLVSYEQYF
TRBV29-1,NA,CSVNLQNTEAFF
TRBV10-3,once,CAISESPPNGQPQHF
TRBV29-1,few,CSVLSRFYNEQFF
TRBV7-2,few,CASSFHRVEEQFF
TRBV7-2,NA,CASSSGLYGYTF
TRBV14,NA,CASSTRQGYYEQYF
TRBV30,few,CAWRGQGDHYEQYF
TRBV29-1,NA,CSAVDRPRETQYF
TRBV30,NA,CAWTPGGRNQETQYF
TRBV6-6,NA,CASRATLTTEAFF
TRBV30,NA,CAWKGGGSEAFF
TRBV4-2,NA,CASSHPGGHNSPLHF
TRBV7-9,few,CASSLAPDTQYF
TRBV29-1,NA,CSVSGDGQYF
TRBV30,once,CAWSGTLVVNEQFF
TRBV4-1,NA,CASSQEASLNYGYTF
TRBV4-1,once,CASSQDPVLRNNEQFF
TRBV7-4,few,CASSPVEDIQYF
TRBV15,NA,CATSRAGISNQPQHF
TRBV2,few,CASSDEGTQYF
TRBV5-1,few,CASSTDTDSPLHF
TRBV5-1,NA,CASSLGPEKVNYEQYF
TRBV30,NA,CAWGGLQETQYF
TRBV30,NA,CAWSVPPPTVNTEAFF
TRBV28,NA,CASSVPQGASSPLHF
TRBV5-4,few,CASSHGGAPTQYF
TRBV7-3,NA,CASSLKGNYGYTF
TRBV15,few,CATSIQNSNQPQHF
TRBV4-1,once,CASSQAHGVQSYQPQHF
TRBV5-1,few,CASSRSVQSYNEQFF
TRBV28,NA,CAGGPDSNQPQHF
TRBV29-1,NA,CSVAQVGQPQHF
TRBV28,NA,CASSFGVPGNTIYF
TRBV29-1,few,CSVGWGSYEQYF
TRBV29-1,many,CSVSRGVGYTF
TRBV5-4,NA,CASSTPTGGYSPLHF
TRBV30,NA,CAWMDEKLFF
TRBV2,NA,CASSGTVTGEAFF
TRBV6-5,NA,CASSSMTGGDEKLFF
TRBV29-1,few,CSVAQGQIYGYTF
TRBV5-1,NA,CASSLGTNNQETQYF
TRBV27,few,CASSKWEISGANVLTF
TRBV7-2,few,CASRPSTDTQYF
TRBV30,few,CAWSPRSWYFNQPQHF